This TCR beta chain originates from a study of cytomegalovirus exposure and HLA in healthy donors. Germline V gene sequence: CDR1 MNHEY, CDR2 SVGAGI. The length of the CDR3 is 15 residues. J gave up 0 bases and V 5 bases, and 4 bases lay outside the gene matches. A multiplex PCR was run with 60 Vbeta primers and 13 Jbeta primers. TCRdb's copy holds only in-frame clones and misses some; the assay was immunoSEQ multiplex PCR. The table records approximately 100,000 clones, 65% to 80% of them present only once. V gene TRBV6-5 combines with J gene TRBJ2-1, with TRBD1 identical over 7 bases. Sequencing was carried out using PBMCs. The clonotype originates from a woman in her forties in good health and CMV-seronegative. For the CDR3, the DNA is TGTGCCAGCAGTAGGGACAGTAGCTCCTACAATGAGCAGTTCTTC. This translates into CASSRDSSSYNEQFF.